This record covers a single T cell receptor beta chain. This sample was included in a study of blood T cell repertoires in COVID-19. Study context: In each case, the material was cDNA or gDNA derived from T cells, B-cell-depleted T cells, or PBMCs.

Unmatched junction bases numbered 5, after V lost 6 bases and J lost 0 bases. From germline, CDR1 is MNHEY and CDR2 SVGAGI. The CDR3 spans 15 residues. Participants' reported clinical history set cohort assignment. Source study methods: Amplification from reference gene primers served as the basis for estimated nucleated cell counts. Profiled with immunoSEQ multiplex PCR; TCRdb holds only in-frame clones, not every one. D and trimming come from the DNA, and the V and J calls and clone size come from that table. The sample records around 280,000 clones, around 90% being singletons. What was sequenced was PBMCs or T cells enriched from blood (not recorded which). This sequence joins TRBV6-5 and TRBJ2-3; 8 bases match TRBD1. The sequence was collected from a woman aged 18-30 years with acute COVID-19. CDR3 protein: CASSPGGLSTDTQYF. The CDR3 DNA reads TGTGCCAGCAGCCCAGGGGGCTTAAGCACAGATACGCAGTATTTT.